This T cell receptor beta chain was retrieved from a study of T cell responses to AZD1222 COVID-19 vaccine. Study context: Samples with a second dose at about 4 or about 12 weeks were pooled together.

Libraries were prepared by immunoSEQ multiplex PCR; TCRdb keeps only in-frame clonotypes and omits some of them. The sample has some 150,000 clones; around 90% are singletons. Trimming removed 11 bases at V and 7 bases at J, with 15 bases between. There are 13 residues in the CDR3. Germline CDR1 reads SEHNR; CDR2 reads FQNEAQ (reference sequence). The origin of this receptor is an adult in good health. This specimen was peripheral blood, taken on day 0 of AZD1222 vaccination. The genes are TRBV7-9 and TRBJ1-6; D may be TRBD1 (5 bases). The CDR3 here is CAASTRTNSPLHF. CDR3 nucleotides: TGTGCCGCATCTACGCGGACAAATTCACCCCTCCACTTT.